This TCR beta chain was obtained from a study of blood T cell repertoires in COVID-19. Study summary: The study drew acute and convalescent COVID-19 samples from the United States, Italy and Spain. T cells, B-cell-depleted T cells, or PBMCs provided the cDNA or gDNA that served as material.

This clone appeared a single time. V was pared by 0 bases and J by 5 bases, with 5 bases of the junction left unmatched. This CDR3 comprises 15 residues. Germline CDR1 reads LGHNA; CDR2 reads YSLEER. As processed by the authors: It was from reference gene primer amplification that nucleated cell counts were estimated. This table comes from immunoSEQ multiplex PCR, and its TCRdb copy is limited to in-frame clones, with some not included. V and J calls and clone size follow that table, whereas D and trimming were derived from the DNA. The sample has more than 250,000 clones; over 75% are singletons. This chain connects TRBV4-3 to TRBJ1-2; TRBD1 matches 8 bases. The clonotype comes from a human donor in a cohort sampled during active COVID-19. Sequences were obtained from peripheral blood. CDR3 loop: CASSQDQGTGYGYTF. The CDR3 bases are TGCGCCAGCAGCCAAGATCAAGGGACAGGTTATGGCTACACCTTC.